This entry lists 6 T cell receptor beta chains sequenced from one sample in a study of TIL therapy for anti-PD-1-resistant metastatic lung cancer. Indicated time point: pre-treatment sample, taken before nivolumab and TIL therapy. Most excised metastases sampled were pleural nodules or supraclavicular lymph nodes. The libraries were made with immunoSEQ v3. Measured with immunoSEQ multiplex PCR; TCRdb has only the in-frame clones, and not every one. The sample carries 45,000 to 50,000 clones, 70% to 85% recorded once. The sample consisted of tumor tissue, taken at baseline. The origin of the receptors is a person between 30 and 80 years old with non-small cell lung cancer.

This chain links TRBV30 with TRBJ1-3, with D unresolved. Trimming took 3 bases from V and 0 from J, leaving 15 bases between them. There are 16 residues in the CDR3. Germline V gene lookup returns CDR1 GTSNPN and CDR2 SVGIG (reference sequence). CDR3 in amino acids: CAWRHRTASSGNTIYF. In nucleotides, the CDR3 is TGTGCCTGGAGGCATCGGACGGCCAGCTCTGGAAACACCATATATTTT.

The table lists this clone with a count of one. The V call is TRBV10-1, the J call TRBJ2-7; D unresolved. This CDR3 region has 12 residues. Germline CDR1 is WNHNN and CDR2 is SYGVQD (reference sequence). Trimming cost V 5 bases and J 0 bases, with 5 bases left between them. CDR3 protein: CASSKSSYEQYF. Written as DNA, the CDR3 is TGCGCCAGCAGTAAAAGCTCCTACGAGCAGTACTTC.

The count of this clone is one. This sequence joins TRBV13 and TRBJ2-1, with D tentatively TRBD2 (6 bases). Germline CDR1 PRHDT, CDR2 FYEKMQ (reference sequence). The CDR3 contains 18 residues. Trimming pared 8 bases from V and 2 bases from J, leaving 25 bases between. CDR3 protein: CASATYFGASDTYNEQFF. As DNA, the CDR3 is TGTGCCAGCGCCACCTACTTCGGGGCTAGCGATACCTACAATGAGCAGTTCTTC.

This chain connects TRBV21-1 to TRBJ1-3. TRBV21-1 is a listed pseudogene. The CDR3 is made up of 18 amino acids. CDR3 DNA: TGTGCCAGCAGCAAAGGGAGTGACGGCTCTCCCGAGGGAAACACCATATATTTT. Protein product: CASSKGSDGSPEGNTIYF.

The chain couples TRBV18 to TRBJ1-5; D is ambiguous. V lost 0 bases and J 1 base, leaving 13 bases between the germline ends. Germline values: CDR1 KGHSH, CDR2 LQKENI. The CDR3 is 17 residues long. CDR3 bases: TGTGCCAGCTCACCACCTTCTGGGTTGGTGAGCAATCAGCCCCAGCATTTT. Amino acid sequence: CASSPPSGLVSNQPQHF.

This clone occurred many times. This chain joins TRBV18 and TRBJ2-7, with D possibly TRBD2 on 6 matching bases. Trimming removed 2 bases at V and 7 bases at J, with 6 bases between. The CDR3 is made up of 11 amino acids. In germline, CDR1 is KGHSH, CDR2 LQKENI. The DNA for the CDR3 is TGTGCCAGCTCACCAGGGAGGGAGCAGTACTTC. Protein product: CASSPGREQYF.